The present T cell receptor (beta chain) was sequenced within a study of T cell responses to AZD1222 COVID-19 vaccine. The germline CDR1 and CDR2 sequences are MGHRA and YSYEKL. V gave up 4 bases and J gave up 8 bases, with 20 bases separating them. This CDR3 spans 15 amino acids. Measured with immunoSEQ multiplex PCR; TCRdb has only the in-frame clones, and not every one. Of approximately 170,000 clones detected, approximately 92% appear once; the ten largest clones hold approximately 6.9%. This TCR came from an adult in good health. The chain couples TRBV4-1 to TRBJ1-2, with a possible D match to TRBD1 (6 bases). The sample in question was peripheral blood, obtained on day 0 of AZD1222 vaccination. In nucleotides, the CDR3 is TGCGCCAGCAGCCGAATTCCGGGACACTTACACGGCTACACCTTC. Translated, it gives CASSRIPGHLHGYTF.